The rows below give T cell receptor beta chains drawn from one sample of a study of shared clonotypes between healthy human individuals. Using immunoSEQ multiplex PCR, the repertoire was profiled, and TCRdb retains in-frame clones only, with some absent. The sample lists some 2,100,000 clones, approximately 94% occurring once. What was sequenced was naive CD8+ T cells from PBMCs. Receptors originate from a young man in good health. Some clones in this sample may be carry-over from other donors' samples. The CDR3 runs from the conserved cysteine through the conserved F or W. Fields, in order: D gene, V gene, clone size, J gene, CDR3 DNA, CDR3 protein. The D gene is left open where the match is weak. Not every row has a clone size; where given, it reads once, few, many or a size class.

d_call: -; v_call: TRBV27; clone_size: -; j_call: TRBJ2-3; cdr3_nt: TGTGCCAGCAGTTTTCGAGGTAGCGTGAACACAGATACGCAGTATTTT; cdr3_aa: CASSFRGSVNTDTQYF
d_call: -; v_call: TRBV27; clone_size: -; j_call: TRBJ1-5; cdr3_nt: TGTGCCAGCGGGGGTCTGGAGGGCAATCAGCCCCAGCATTTT; cdr3_aa: CASGGLEGNQPQHF
d_call: -; v_call: TRBV6-5; clone_size: -; j_call: TRBJ1-5; cdr3_nt: TGTGCCAGCAGTTACTTGGGCAAAAATCAGCCCCAGCATTTT; cdr3_aa: CASSYLGKNQPQHF
d_call: -; v_call: TRBV7-7; clone_size: few; j_call: TRBJ2-1; cdr3_nt: TGTGCCAGCAGCTTAGACGGGGGCTCCTACAATGAGCAGTTCTTC; cdr3_aa: CASSLDGGSYNEQFF
d_call: TRBD1; v_call: TRBV10-1; clone_size: -; j_call: TRBJ2-7; cdr3_nt: TGCGCCACCGGACAGGGGGCCGTGCAGTACTTC; cdr3_aa: CATGQGAVQYF
d_call: -; v_call: TRBV6-5; clone_size: -; j_call: TRBJ2-7; cdr3_nt: TGTGCCAGCAGTTATACGGGCTCCTACGAGCAGTACTTC; cdr3_aa: CASSYTGSYEQYF
d_call: -; v_call: TRBV7-3; clone_size: -; j_call: TRBJ2-7; cdr3_nt: TGTGCCAGCAGCTTTACCGCCGGGCCCACGCACGAGCAGTACTTC; cdr3_aa: CASSFTAGPTHEQYF
d_call: -; v_call: TRBV6-6; clone_size: -; j_call: TRBJ1-1; cdr3_nt: TGTGCCAGCAGTTTGTCAAGGGCAATAGCTGAAGCTTTCTTT; cdr3_aa: CASSLSRAIAEAFF
d_call: -; v_call: TRBV10-3; clone_size: -; j_call: TRBJ2-7; cdr3_nt: TGTGCCATCAGCTTCGACAGGAACTACGAGCAGTACTTC; cdr3_aa: CAISFDRNYEQYF
d_call: -; v_call: TRBV7-3; clone_size: -; j_call: TRBJ2-1; cdr3_nt: TGTGCCAGCAGCCAATCAGAGTCCGAGCAGTTCTTC; cdr3_aa: CASSQSESEQFF
d_call: -; v_call: TRBV7-6; clone_size: -; j_call: TRBJ2-5; cdr3_nt: TGTGCCAGCAGCTTAGTCCAGGCCGACCAGATACAAGAGACCCAGTACTTC; cdr3_aa: CASSLVQADQIQETQYF
d_call: -; v_call: TRBV7-8; clone_size: -; j_call: TRBJ2-2; cdr3_nt: TGTGCCAGCAGCTTGTGGGGGCCCAACACCGGGGAGCTGTTTTTT; cdr3_aa: CASSLWGPNTGELFF
d_call: -; v_call: TRBV6-6; clone_size: -; j_call: TRBJ2-3; cdr3_nt: TGTGCCAGCAGGGGTTTGAGCAGGGCAGATACGCAGTATTTT; cdr3_aa: CASRGLSRADTQYF
d_call: -; v_call: TRBV2; clone_size: -; j_call: TRBJ2-7; cdr3_nt: TGTGCCAGCAGTGAAGTTCCCGCACACTCCTACGAGCAGTACTTC; cdr3_aa: CASSEVPAHSYEQYF
d_call: -; v_call: TRBV30; clone_size: -; j_call: TRBJ2-1; cdr3_nt: TGTGCTTATCGACTAGTTCCCATAATAGGCGAGCAGTTCTTC; cdr3_aa: CAYRLVPIIGEQFF
d_call: -; v_call: TRBV13; clone_size: once; j_call: TRBJ2-5; cdr3_nt: TGTGCCAGCAGCTTAAGCAGGCGGAGAGAGACCCAGTACTTC; cdr3_aa: CASSLSRRRETQYF